This T cell receptor (beta chain) is drawn from a study of PD-1 blockade in classical Hodgkin lymphoma. Overall study: Each patient was given nivolumab 3 mg/kg through a vein every 2 weeks.

Remarks on this clone: What it recognizes is unknown.

In every patient, relapse followed autologous stem cell transplantation, while exposure to brentuximab vedotin differed. Study-level results: At baseline, newly diagnosed patients reportedly showed less TCR diversity than healthy donors. Patients who began taking nivolumab under 1 year after ASCT were left out. Complete responders started with a diversity level that resembled newly diagnosed patients at baseline.

Measured with immunoSEQ multiplex PCR; TCRdb has only the in-frame clones, and not every one. Of some 10,000 clones in the sample, more than 85% are singletons; the top ten hold 13% to 15%. Germline-derived CDR1 and CDR2 are ENHRY and SYGVKD. This CDR3 spans 16 amino acids. V was clipped by 3 bases and J by 3 bases; unmatched bases: 10. This TCR came from a human donor with classical Hodgkin lymphoma. This sample comprised peripheral blood mononuclear cells (PBMCs), obtained at baseline. The chain recombines TRBV10-3 with TRBJ2-7, with 8 nucleotides matching TRBD2. The CDR3 spells CAISDSGTRMNYEQYF. The CDR3, as DNA: TGTGCCATCAGTGATTCCGGGACTAGGATGAACTACGAGCAGTACTTC.